This T cell receptor (beta chain) was profiled in a study of blood T cells in healthy people across ages. Through a sample-barcoded 5' primer and a J-beta primer mix, a second PCR was run for roughly 7 to 12 cycles. The study obtained at least 2.5 million CDR3-containing paired-end reads from every sample. MiXCR, run by TCRdb on the 5' RACE reads, gives a single entry per CDR3 protein. The sample contains roughly 700,000 distinct CDR3 sequences, approximately 30% of which appear only once. This clonotype was seen a handful of times. The CDR3 spans 14 residues. V was trimmed by 2 bases and J by 1 base, leaving 8 bases between them. The germline CDR1 and CDR2 sequences are SGHTA and FQGNSA.

The chain uses TRBV7-2 and TRBJ1-1; D unresolved. The TCR originated in a woman over 75 in good health. The sample comprised blood. The CDR3 loop is CASSLRWGNTEAFF. DNA of the CDR3: TGTGCCAGCAGCTTAAGATGGGGGAACACTGAAGCTTTCTTT. The full variable domain, in which reference TRBV7-2 and TRBJ1-1 provide the parts outside the CDR3, is GAGVSQSPSNKVTEKGKDVELRCDPISGHTALYWYRQSLGQGLEFLIYFQGNSAPDKSGLPSDRFSAERTGGSVSTLTIQRTQQEDSAVYLCASSLRWGNTEAFFGQGTRLTVV.